These 17 T cell receptor beta chains came from one sample sequenced in a study of Graves' ophthalmopathy and Graves' hyperthyroidism. Using RNA transcripts, the TCR beta CDR3 regions were amplified. In the first round, RT-PCR was carried out with HTBI primers, and a multiplex PCR formed the second round. A single record per CDR3 protein comes from TCRdb applying MiXCR to the multiplex PCR reads. The table lists under 400,000 distinct CDR3 sequences, 15% to 20% of them singletons. The sequenced material came from peripheral blood. The receptors originated from an adult man with Graves' ophthalmopathy.

The rearrangement uses TRBV12-3 or TRBV12-4 and TRBJ1-5; no firm D call. V gave up 4 bases and J gave up 7 bases, with 14 bases separating them. The CDR3 is made up of 14 amino acids. The CDR3 sequence: CASSSDGAGQPQHF. The DNA for the CDR3 is TGTGCCAGCAGTTCTGACGGAGCAGGCCAGCCCCAGCATTTT.

About this clonotype: A much larger clone lies one base from this, so it may be a read error. The V gene is TRBV20-1, the J gene TRBJ2-4; TRBD1 agrees at 8 bases. The CDR3 contains 14 residues. Germline values: CDR1 DFQATT, CDR2 SNEGSKA (reference sequence). V was pared by 3 bases and J by 8 bases, with 9 bases of the junction left unmatched. The CDR3 DNA is TGCAGTGCTAGGGGCTACAGGGGGAATCACATTCAGTACTTC. It specifies CSARGYRGNHIQYF.

Many counts were recorded for this clonotype. This chain uses TRBV20-1 with TRBJ1-5, with 8 nucleotides matching TRBD1. CDR3 length: 14 residues. With V trimmed by 1 base and J by 5 bases, 4 bases remained unmatched. The V gene's germline CDR1 is DFQATT and CDR2 SNEGSKA (reference sequence). The chain's CDR3 is CSARAGTGYQPQHF. The DNA for the CDR3 is TGCAGTGCTAGAGCCGGGACAGGTTATCAGCCCCAGCATTTT.

This clonotype was seen repeatedly, ten times or more. The chain employs TRBV15 and TRBJ1-6; no firm D call. The CDR3 is 15 amino acids. Germline-derived CDR1 and CDR2 are LNHNV and YYDKDF (reference sequence). V was cut by 0 bases and J by 9 bases, with 12 bases left in between. The CDR3 reads CATSRDRDLSSPLHF. In nucleotides, the CDR3 is TGTGCCACCAGCAGAGATCGAGACCTTAGTTCACCCCTCCACTTT.

In this sample, this clonotype turned up many times. This chain connects TRBV30 to TRBJ1-1, with D possibly being TRBD1 (5 bases). This CDR3 contains 14 residues. Trimming pared 4 bases from V and 1 base from J, leaving 13 bases between. Germline CDR1 and CDR2: GTSNPN and SVGIG (reference sequence). CDR3 DNA sequence: TGTGCCTGGATGGTTCGGGGGACGAACACTGAAGCTTTCTTT. This codes for CAWMVRGTNTEAFF.

This clonotype was seen ten or more times. The chain employs TRBV29-1 and TRBJ1-1; 7 nucleotides agree with TRBD1. Trimming cost V 7 bases and J 0 bases; bases outside gene matches: 5. The germline gives CDR1 SQVTM, CDR2 ANQGSEA. This CDR3 spans 13 amino acids. The CDR3 coding sequence is TGCAGCGCCCAGGGACAGATGAACACTGAAGCTTTCTTT. It yields the protein CSAQGQMNTEAFF.

This clonotype was found many times. The chain links TRBV6-1 to TRBJ2-7; possible D gene TRBD2, 6 bases. This CDR3 is built from 15 residues. Germline CDR1 is MNHNS and CDR2 is SASEGT. V lost 8 bases to trimming and J lost 5 bases, with 22 bases between them. CDR3 coding DNA: TGTGCCAGCTCGAGGTCCGGAGGGGTAGTCCACGAGCAGTACTTC. This codes for CASSRSGGVVHEQYF.

This clonotype was seen repeatedly, ten times or more. The chain employs TRBV28 and TRBJ2-4; D remains unclear. The germline V gene encodes CDR1 MDHEN and CDR2 SYDVKM. V was cut by 2 bases and J by 0 bases, with 11 bases left in between. The CDR3 contains 16 residues. The CDR3 coding sequence is TGTGCCAGCAGTTTAGGGCAGAAGCTAGCCAAAAACATTCAGTACTTC. Encoded protein: CASSLGQKLAKNIQYF.

This clonotype was seen a few times. The gene calls are TRBV11-2 and TRBJ2-5; D possibly matches TRBD1 or TRBD2 (5 bases each). CDR1 is SGHAT, CDR2 FQNNGV, per germline. Between the trimmed V and J ends, which lost 8 bases and 4 bases, there was a span of 11 bases. The CDR3 covers 12 residues. The CDR3 DNA is TGTGCCAGCGAGGGGCTGCGAGAGACCCAGTACTTC. Translation: CASEGLRETQYF.

This clonotype was counted many times. The rearrangement uses TRBV20-1 and TRBJ1-1; D gene unclear. Per germline, CDR1 DFQATT and CDR2 SNEGSKA (reference sequence). V lost 1 base and J 7 bases, leaving 10 bases between the germline ends. This CDR3 has 12 amino acids. The CDR3 coding sequence is TGCAGTGCTAGAGCCGCATACGATGAAGCTTTCTTT. Protein: CSARAAYDEAFF.

The table lists this clonotype with many counts. This chain joins TRBV5-1 and TRBJ1-1; a possible D gene is TRBD1 (6 bases). CDR3 length: 13 amino acids. V was cut by 1 base and J by 4 bases, with 8 bases left in between. The germline gives CDR1 SGHRS, CDR2 YFSETQ. The CDR3 DNA reads as TGCGCCAGCAGCTTGACAGGGCTCACTGAAGCTTTCTTT. Protein sequence: CASSLTGLTEAFF.

This rearrangement joins TRBV12-3 or TRBV12-4 to TRBJ1-2; D not resolved. V lost 7 bases and J 4 bases, leaving 16 bases between the germline ends. The CDR3 length is 14 residues. This CDR3 is CASTSVSAFYGYTF. The CDR3 DNA is TGTGCCAGCACCTCAGTGTCGGCCTTCTATGGCTACACCTTC.

The table lists this clonotype with many counts. The rearrangement links TRBV30 to TRBJ1-1; D remains unclear. CDR1 and CDR2 from the germline V gene are GTSNPN and SVGIG (reference sequence). V lost 2 bases and J 0 bases, leaving 10 bases between the germline ends. The CDR3 sequence is 14 residues long. The CDR3 region is CAWSIRFMNTEAFF. The CDR3 nucleotides are TGTGCCTGGAGTATAAGGTTCATGAACACTGAAGCTTTCTTT.

This clonotype was detected ten times or more. The rearrangement uses TRBV15 and TRBJ1-1; D ambiguous. V was clipped by 0 bases and J by 1 base, with 18 bases between them. The CDR3 has 18 residues. Germline CDR1 LNHNV, CDR2 YYDKDF (reference sequence). As DNA, the CDR3 is TGTGCCACCAGCAGAGATCACGGCACTCGGGTAGGGAACACTGAAGCTTTCTTT. Amino acid sequence: CATSRDHGTRVGNTEAFF.

This clonotype was counted ten times or more. V usage is TRBV2 and J usage is TRBJ2-7; TRBD2 aligns across 8 bases. After removal of 4 bases from V and 7 bases from J, the junction contained 9 bases not matched to a gene. There are 14 residues in the CDR3. Germline V gives CDR1 SNHLY, CDR2 FYNNEI. The CDR3 spells CASSGAGARWEQYF. The CDR3 DNA reads as TGTGCCAGCAGTGGAGCGGGAGCCCGGTGGGAGCAGTACTTC.

The V gene is TRBV6-1, the J gene TRBJ2-5; 9 nucleotides line up with TRBD1. V shed 5 bases and J 5 bases; nucleotides not matched to a gene: 6. This CDR3 contains 14 residues. Germline lookup yields CDR1 MNHNS and CDR2 SASEGT. The CDR3, as DNA: TGTGCCAGCAGTAAAGGGACAGGGTGGGAGACCCAGTACTTC. Translating gives CASSKGTGWETQYF.

This clonotype was counted many times. The CDR3 bases are TGTGCCAGCAGTTTAGCGGGGGGCAGCGAGCAGTACTTC. It specifies CASSLAGGSEQYF. The chain links TRBV27 to TRBJ2-7; 8 bases line up with TRBD2. The germline V gene has CDR1 MNHEY and CDR2 SMNVEV (reference sequence). This CDR3 is built from 13 residues. V dropped 2 bases and J dropped 6; count of bases not matched to a gene: 3.